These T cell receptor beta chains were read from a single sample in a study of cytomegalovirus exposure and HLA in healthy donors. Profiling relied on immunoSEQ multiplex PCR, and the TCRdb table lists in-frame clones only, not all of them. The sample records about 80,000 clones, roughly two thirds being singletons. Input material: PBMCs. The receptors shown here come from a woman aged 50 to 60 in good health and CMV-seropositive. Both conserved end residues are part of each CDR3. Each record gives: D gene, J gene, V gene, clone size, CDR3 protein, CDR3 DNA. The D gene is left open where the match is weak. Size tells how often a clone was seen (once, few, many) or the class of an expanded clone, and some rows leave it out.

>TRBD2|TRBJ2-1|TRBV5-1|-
CASSLAPGGGLEQFF
TGCGCCAGCAGCTTGGCACCGGGGGGAGGGTTAGAGCAGTTCTTC
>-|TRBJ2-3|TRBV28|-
CASSSPAEGARTDTQYF
TGTGCCAGCAGTTCCCCTGCGGAGGGGGCGCGCACAGATACGCAGTATTTT
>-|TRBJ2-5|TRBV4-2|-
CASSQDLRERETQYF
TGTGCCAGCAGCCAAGATTTAAGGGAGAGGGAGACCCAGTACTTC
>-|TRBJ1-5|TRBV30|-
CAWDLGGNQPQHF
TGTGCCTGGGACCTAGGGGGCAATCAGCCCCAGCATTTT
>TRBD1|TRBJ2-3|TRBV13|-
CASSFRSGTGADTQYF
TGTGCCAGCAGCTTCCGATCCGGGACAGGGGCAGATACGCAGTATTTT
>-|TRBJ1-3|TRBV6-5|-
CASSYRGGSGNTIYF
TGTGCCAGCAGTTACAGGGGGGGGTCTGGAAACACCATATATTTT
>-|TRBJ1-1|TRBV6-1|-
CASSEAGNGEAFF
TGTGCCAGCAGTGAAGCGGGTAACGGGGAAGCTTTCTTT
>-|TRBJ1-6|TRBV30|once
CAWTTDTVDNSPLHF
TGTGCCTGGACCACGGACACTGTGGATAATTCACCCCTCCACTTT
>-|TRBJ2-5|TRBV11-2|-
CASSTREMAQYF
TGTGCCAGCAGCACGCGCGAGATGGCCCAGTACTTC
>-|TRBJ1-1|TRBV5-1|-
CASSPGQNTEAFF
TGCGCCAGCAGCCCGGGACAGAACACTGAAGCTTTCTTT
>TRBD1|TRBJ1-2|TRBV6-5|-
CASSSPGTGYGYTF
TGTGCCAGCAGTTCCCCGGGGACAGGGTATGGCTACACCTTC
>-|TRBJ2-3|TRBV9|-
CASTIGGLGTDTQYF
TGTGCCTCTACCATAGGAGGGTTGGGCACAGATACGCAGTATTTT
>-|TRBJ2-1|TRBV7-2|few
CASSLGGRSSSYNEQFF
TGTGCCAGCAGCTTAGGAGGTCGCTCTAGCTCCTACAATGAGCAGTTCTTC
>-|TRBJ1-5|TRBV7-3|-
CASRILGQWGRGGQPQHF
TGTGCCAGCAGAATACTAGGACAGTGGGGTCGAGGAGGTCAGCCCCAGCATTTT
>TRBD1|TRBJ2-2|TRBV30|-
CAAIFRDRGSGELFF
TGTGCCGCCATCTTCCGGGACAGGGGGTCCGGGGAGCTGTTTTTT
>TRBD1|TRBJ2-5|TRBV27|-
CASSYRGSETQYF
TGTGCCAGCAGCTACAGGGGTTCCGAGACCCAGTACTTC
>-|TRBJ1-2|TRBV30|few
CAWSVSGSNYGYTF
TGTGCCTGGAGTGTTTCGGGGTCGAACTATGGCTACACCTTC
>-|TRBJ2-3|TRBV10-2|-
CASTRDTGASTDTQYF
TGCGCCAGCACCCGGGACACCGGTGCTAGCACAGATACGCAGTATTTT
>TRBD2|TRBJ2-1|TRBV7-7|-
CASSSQGLAGRNEQFF
TGTGCTAGCAGCTCACAGGGACTAGCGGGGAGGAATGAGCAGTTCTTC
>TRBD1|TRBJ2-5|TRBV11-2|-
CASSSTGVEETQYF
TGTGCCAGCAGCTCAACAGGGGTTGAAGAGACCCAGTACTTC
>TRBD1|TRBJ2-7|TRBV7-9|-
CASSPSEGGTGEQYF
TGTGCCAGCAGCCCCTCAGAGGGTGGGACAGGCGAGCAGTACTTC
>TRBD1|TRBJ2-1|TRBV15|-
CATSGDRSSYNEQFF
TGTGCCACCAGCGGGGACAGAAGCTCCTACAATGAGCAGTTCTTC
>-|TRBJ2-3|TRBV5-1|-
CASSLPGSGGTDTQYF
TGCGCCAGCAGCCTGCCGGGCTCTGGAGGGACAGATACGCAGTATTTT
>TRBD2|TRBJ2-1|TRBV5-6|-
CASSIVGLAGYNEQFF
TGTGCCAGCAGCATAGTGGGACTAGCGGGATACAATGAGCAGTTCTTC
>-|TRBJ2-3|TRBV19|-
CASSIAARLTDTQYF
TGTGCCAGTAGTATAGCCGCCCGACTCACAGATACGCAGTATTTT
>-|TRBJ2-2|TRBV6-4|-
CASSRGPGVDGELFF
TGTGCCAGCAGCCGCGGTCCAGGGGTGGACGGGGAGCTGTTTTTT
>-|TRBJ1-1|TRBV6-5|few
CASSTGGWMNTEAFF
TGTGCCAGCAGTACCGGGGGTTGGATGAACACTGAAGCTTTCTTT
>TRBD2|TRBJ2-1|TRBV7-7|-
CASSLGLAGYNEQFF
TGTGCTAGCAGCTTAGGGCTAGCGGGATACAATGAGCAGTTCTTC
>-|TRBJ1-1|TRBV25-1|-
CASSNSWWEEAFF
TGTGCCAGCAGTAATTCGTGGTGGGAGGAAGCTTTCTTT
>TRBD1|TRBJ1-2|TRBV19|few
CASSISDRGLHGYTF
TGTGCCAGTAGTATCTCGGACAGGGGGCTGCATGGCTACACCTTC
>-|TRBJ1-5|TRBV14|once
CASSQAGLDQPQHF
TGTGCCAGCAGCCAAGCAGGGCTCGATCAGCCCCAGCATTTT
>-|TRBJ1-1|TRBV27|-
CASTTGLGGNTEAFF
TGTGCCAGCACCACAGGACTGGGAGGGAACACTGAAGCTTTCTTT
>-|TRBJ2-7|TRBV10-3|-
CAISDPGDEQYF
TGTGCCATCAGTGATCCGGGGGACGAGCAGTACTTC
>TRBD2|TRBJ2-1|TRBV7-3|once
CASSFGGGAYNEQFF
TGTGCCAGCAGCTTCGGCGGGGGGGCGTACAATGAGCAGTTCTTC
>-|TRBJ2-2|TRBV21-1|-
CASSQRRQAYTGELFF
TGTGCCAGCAGCCAGCGAAGACAGGCCTACACCGGGGAGCTGTTTTTT
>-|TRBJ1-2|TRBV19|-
CASTIRGDASHGYTF
TGTGCCAGTACCATCCGGGGGGACGCAAGCCATGGCTACACCTTC
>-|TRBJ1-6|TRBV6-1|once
CASSEADITDSPLHF
TGTGCCAGCAGTGAGGCAGATATTACAGATTCACCCCTCCACTTT
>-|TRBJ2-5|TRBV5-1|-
CASSRGGPPEETQYF
TGCGCCAGCAGCAGGGGCGGCCCGCCGGAAGAGACCCAGTACTTC
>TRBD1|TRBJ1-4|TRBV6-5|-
CASSYSGDSGKLFF
TGTGCCAGCAGTTACTCGGGGGACAGTGGTAAACTGTTTTTT
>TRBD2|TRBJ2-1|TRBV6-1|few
CASSEPPLAANQYNEQFF
TGTGCCAGCAGTGAACCCCCCCTAGCGGCCAATCAGTACAATGAGCAGTTCTTC
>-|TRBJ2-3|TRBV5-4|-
CASSPTGGQDTQYF
TGTGCCAGCAGCCCGACGGGGGGCCAAGATACGCAGTATTTT
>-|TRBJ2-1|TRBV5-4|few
CASSPPGRQGEQFF
TGTGCCAGCAGCCCGCCGGGGAGGCAGGGTGAGCAGTTCTTC
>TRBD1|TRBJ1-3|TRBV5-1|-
CASSPFSTGGGHTIYF
TGCGCCAGCAGTCCTTTCTCGACAGGGGGAGGGCACACCATATATTTT
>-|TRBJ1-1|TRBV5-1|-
CASSDRFTEALF
TGCGCCAGCAGCGACAGATTCACTGAAGCTCTCTTT
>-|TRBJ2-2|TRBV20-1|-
CSARGQGELFF
TGCAGTGCTAGAGGTCAGGGGGAGCTGTTTTTT
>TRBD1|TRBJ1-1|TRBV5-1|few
CASSNQGVGTEAFF
TGCGCCAGCAGCAATCAGGGGGTTGGCACTGAAGCTTTCTTT
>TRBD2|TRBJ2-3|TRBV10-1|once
CASSESLAGWADTQYF
TGCGCCAGCAGTGAGTCGTTAGCGGGGTGGGCAGATACGCAGTATTTT
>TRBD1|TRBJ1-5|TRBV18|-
CASSPGQLNQPQHF
TGTGCCAGCTCACCGGGACAGCTAAATCAGCCCCAGCATTTT
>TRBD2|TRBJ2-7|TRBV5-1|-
CASSFTSGGESSYEQYF
TGCGCCAGCAGCTTCACTAGCGGGGGGGAGAGCTCCTACGAGCAGTACTTC
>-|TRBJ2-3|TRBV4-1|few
CASSFTGHTGESTDTQYF
TGCGCCAGCAGTTTCACAGGGCACACAGGAGAAAGCACAGATACGCAGTATTTT